This T cell receptor beta chain is from a study of OX40 agonist ivuxolimab in advanced cancers. This clone occurred once. Patients with a history of autoimmune disease or on systemic immunosuppression were excluded. The CDR3 is 16 amino acids. Germline V gene data show CDR1 as SGHTA and CDR2 as FQGNSA. Trimming stripped 11 bases from V and 0 bases from J, with 19 bases between. Profiling relied on immunoSEQ multiplex PCR, and the TCRdb table lists in-frame clones only, not all of them. The table has 70,000 or so clones, roughly 89% seen once; the top ten hold around 0.8%. The TCR originated in an adult with an advanced solid tumor such as melanoma, head and neck, liver or kidney cancer. The sample consisted of CD4+ or CD8+ T cells sorted from blood, taken in a trial of the OX40 agonist ivuxolimab. V gene TRBV7-2 combines with J gene TRBJ1-4, with D unclear. The CDR3 region has the DNA TGTGCCGCCGGCCACGACATTAACCCAACTAATGAAAAACTGTTTTTT. Translating gives CAAGHDINPTNEKLFF.